The clone carrying this T cell receptor beta chain came up a few times. Its matching antigen is unknown. These data belong to a study of blood T cells in healthy people across ages. J lost 8 bases, V lost 3 bases, and 3 bases had no gene match. This CDR3 is 15 amino acids long. The germline gives CDR1 SGHAT, CDR2 FQNNGV. Next came a second PCR, run for roughly 7 to 12 cycles, which used a sample-barcoded 5' primer along with a J-beta primer mix. TCRdb re-derived calls from the 5' RACE reads in MiXCR, one entry per CDR3 protein. The table records about 1.5 million distinct CDR3 sequences, around 39% of them present only once. Points from the study as a whole: More naive CD4+ cells and higher diversity marked long-lived donors relative to aged donors.

The rearrangement uses TRBV11-2 and TRBJ2-1, with 14 bases lining up with TRBD2. Material for sequencing was blood. The sequence was collected from a young woman in good health. The DNA for the CDR3 is TGTGCCAGCAGCTTCCGACTAGCGGGAGGGCATGAGCAGTTCTTC. This gives the protein CASSFRLAGGHEQFF.